This TCR beta chain derives from a study of blood T cell repertoires in COVID-19. Across the study: Acute-phase and convalescent COVID-19 samples originated in the United States, Italy and Spain. Sample material is recorded as cDNA or gDNA derived from T cells, B-cell-depleted T cells, or PBMCs.

Trimming took off 7 bases at V and 0 bases at J, with 13 bases between the two ends. The germline V gene has CDR1 MNHEY and CDR2 SMNVEV (reference sequence). This CDR3 has 14 amino acids. Per the authors' pipeline: Amplification of reference gene primers was used by the study to estimate nucleated cell counts. Generated by immunoSEQ multiplex PCR, the TCRdb table keeps only in-frame clones and is missing some. V and J calls and clone size are given by that table; D and trimming were obtained from the DNA. The sample lists some 80,000 clones; 65% to 90% were seen once. Material: peripheral blood. The chain joins TRBV27 to TRBJ2-7; D is uncertain. The origin of this receptor is a woman between 50 and 59 years old with acute or convalescent COVID-19. CDR3 sequence: CASKGNRFSYEQYF. Here the CDR3 DNA reads TGTGCCAGCAAAGGCAACAGATTCTCCTACGAGCAGTACTTC.